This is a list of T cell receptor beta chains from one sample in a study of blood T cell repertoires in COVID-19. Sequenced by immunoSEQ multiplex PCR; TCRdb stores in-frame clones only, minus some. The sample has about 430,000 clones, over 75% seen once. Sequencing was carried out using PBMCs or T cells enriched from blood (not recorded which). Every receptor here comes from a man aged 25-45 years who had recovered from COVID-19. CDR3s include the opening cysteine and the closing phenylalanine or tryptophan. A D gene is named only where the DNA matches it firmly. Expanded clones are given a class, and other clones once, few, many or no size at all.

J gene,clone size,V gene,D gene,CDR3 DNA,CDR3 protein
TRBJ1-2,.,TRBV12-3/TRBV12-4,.,TGTGCCAGCAGTTTGACGGCGGACTATGGCTACACCTTC,CASSLTADYGYTF
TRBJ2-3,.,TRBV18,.,TGTGCCAGCTCACCCTCGATCAGCGAAGGCGCGGATACGCAGTATTTT,CASSPSISEGADTQYF
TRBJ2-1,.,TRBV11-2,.,TGTGCCAGCAGCCAAACGGCGGGTGAATACAATGAGCAGTTCTTC,CASSQTAGEYNEQFF
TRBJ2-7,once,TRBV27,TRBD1,TGTGCCAGTAGGGCCCGGGACAGGGCTTACGAGCAGTACTTC,CASRARDRAYEQYF
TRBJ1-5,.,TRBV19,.,TGTGCCAGTAGTCCCGCAGGGGGCAATCAGCCCCAGCATTTT,CASSPAGGNQPQHF
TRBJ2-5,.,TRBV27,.,TGTGCCAGCAGTTTATCGACCCTAGCGCCCGCCCAAGAGACCCAGTACTTC,CASSLSTLAPAQETQYF
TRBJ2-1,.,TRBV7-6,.,TGTGCCAGCAGCTCTCCAGTGGGAGGCCCTGGCAATGAGCAGTTCTTC,CASSSPVGGPGNEQFF
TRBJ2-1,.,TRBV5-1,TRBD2,TGCGCCAGCAGCTCACAACTAGCGGCCTCCTACAATGAGCAGTTCTTC,CASSSQLAASYNEQFF
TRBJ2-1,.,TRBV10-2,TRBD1,TGCGCCAGCAGAGACAGGGAGTACAATGAGCAGTTCTTC,CASRDREYNEQFF
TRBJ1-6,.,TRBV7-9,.,TGTGCCAGCAGCTTAGGGAGCAATTCACCCCTCCACTTT,CASSLGSNSPLHF
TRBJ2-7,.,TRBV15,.,TGTGCCACCAGCAGAGATTCTGGCGGCGAGCAGTACTTC,CATSRDSGGEQYF
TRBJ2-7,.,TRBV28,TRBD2,TGTGCCAGCAGCGGGGGGTTTCAGCGGTACGAGCAGTACTTC,CASSGGFQRYEQYF
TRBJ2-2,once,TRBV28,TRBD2,TGTGCCAGCAGTTCCCAGGGACTAAACACCGGGGAGCTGTTTTTT,CASSSQGLNTGELFF